This T cell receptor beta chain emerged from a study of T cells in Graves' hyperthyroidism and ophthalmopathy. Study-level results: Ophthalmopathy was model-predicted a median around 6.7 months pre-onset.

Inclusion characteristics of ophthalmopathy patients comprised a Clinical Activity Score of at least 3, a NOSPECS grade of at least 4, and duration under 3 months. PBMCs came from more than 9.5 ml fresh peripheral blood. Trimming pared 6 bases from V and 6 bases from J, leaving 29 bases between. This CDR3 contains 18 residues. Germline V gives CDR1 MDHEN, CDR2 SYDVKM. A remark on this clonotype: Its antigen is as yet unknown.

It was RNA transcripts that yielded the amplified TCR beta CDR3 regions. The HTBI primer set was used in a first-round RT-PCR of the TCR CDR3. TCRdb used MiXCR to reprocess the multiplex PCR reads, holding one entry per CDR3 protein. The profile covers fewer than 550,000 distinct CDR3 sequences, with approximately 25% appearing a single time and around 11% taken by the ten largest. V and J are TRBV28 and TRBJ1-2; weak D call: TRBD1 (5 bases). The source of this sequence is a woman in her twenties or thirties with Graves' ophthalmopathy. Specimen: blood. The DNA for the CDR3 is TGTGCCAGCAGATCCCCGACGCGTTCGCCGTTTACAGGTGATGGCTACACCTTC. It encodes CASRSPTRSPFTGDGYTF.